What follows are 12 T cell receptor beta chains derived from one specimen sequenced in a study of early T cells in non-severe SARS-CoV-2 infection. TCRdb passed the 5' RACE reads through MiXCR, listing each CDR3 protein once. The table lists some 46,000 distinct CDR3 sequences, approximately 6.1% of them singletons. Input material: whole blood. These receptors all come from an adult who was a healthcare worker with PCR-confirmed SARS-CoV-2 infection or an uninfected control (not recorded which).

This clonotype was detected many times. The V gene is TRBV10-2, the J gene TRBJ2-3; 12 nucleotides agree with TRBD2. After removal of 6 bases from V and 4 bases from J, the junction contained 8 bases not matched to a gene. The CDR3 sequence is 16 residues long. Germline loops: CDR1 WSHSY, CDR2 SAAADI. The CDR3 region has the DNA TGCGCCAGCAGCCCCGCTAGCGGGGGGGCCGCAGATACGCAGTATTTT. Encoded protein: CASSPASGGAADTQYF.

This chain links TRBV6-5 with TRBJ2-7; D might be TRBD1 (5 bases). V lost 3 bases, J lost 2 bases, and 14 bases lay in between. The germline V gene encodes CDR1 MNHEY and CDR2 SVGAGI. The CDR3 covers 15 residues. This CDR3 reads CASSYSGQDPYEQYF. CDR3 coding DNA: TGTGCCAGCAGTTATTCAGGGCAGGACCCCTACGAGCAGTACTTC.

With respect to this clonotype: The conserved phenylalanine or tryptophan normally closing the CDR3 is absent here, so this likely arose from a read error. V usage is TRBV5-1 and J usage is TRBJ2-1; maybe TRBD2 (6 bases). From germline, CDR1 is SGHRS and CDR2 YFSETQ. Trimming shortened V by 2 bases and J by 4 bases, and 13 bases separated the two germline ends. The CDR3 is 15 residues long. The CDR3: CASSFLAGPYNEQFV. DNA for the CDR3: TGCGCCAGCAGCTTCTTGGCGGGGCCGTACAATGAGCAGTTCGTC.

In this sample, this clonotype turned up a few times. The J gene is TRBJ1-2, the V gene TRBV14; maybe TRBD1 (6 bases). There are 13 residues in the CDR3. Germline lookup yields CDR1 SGHDN and CDR2 FVKESK. V was pared by 0 bases and J by 6 bases, with 8 bases between. CDR3: CASSQDRGHGYTF. For the CDR3, the DNA is TGTGCCAGCAGCCAAGATCGGGGGCATGGCTACACCTTC.

This clonotype was seen repeatedly, ten times or more. This sequence joins TRBV7-9 and TRBJ1-1; tentatively, D is TRBD1 (6 bases). Per the germline V gene, CDR1 is SEHNR and CDR2 is FQNEAQ (reference sequence). The CDR3 spans 15 residues. V shed 0 bases and J shed 2 bases, with 10 bases lying between them. CDR3: CASSLAEGGNTEAFF. CDR3 in DNA: TGTGCCAGCAGCTTAGCAGAGGGGGGAAACACTGAAGCTTTCTTT. The full variable domain, completed using reference TRBV7-9 and TRBJ1-1, is DTGVSQNPRHKITKRGQNVTFRCDPISEHNRLYWYRQTLGQGPEFLTYFQNEAQLEKSRLLSDRFSAERPKGSFSTLEIQRTEQGDSAMYLCASSLAEGGNTEAFFGQGTRLTVV.

This clonotype was observed many times. This chain uses TRBV4-1 with TRBJ1-5, with D hard to call. The CDR3 has 13 amino acids. Trimming shortened V by 1 base and J by 4 bases, and 5 bases separated the two germline ends. Per the germline V gene, CDR1 is MGHRA and CDR2 is YSYEKL. The chain's CDR3 is CASSQVGNQPQHF. The CDR3, as DNA: TGCGCCAGCAGCCAAGTGGGAAATCAGCCCCAGCATTTT.

This clonotype appeared many times. This rearrangement joins TRBV6-6 to TRBJ1-1, with 7 bases matching TRBD1. Trimming cost V 5 bases and J 5 bases; bases outside gene matches: 11. Germline-derived CDR1 and CDR2 are MNHNY and SVGAGI (reference sequence). This CDR3 spans 15 amino acids. CDR3 sequence reads: CASSAKGARGTEAFF. CDR3 in DNA: TGTGCCAGCAGTGCCAAGGGGGCGCGTGGTACTGAAGCTTTCTTT.

This clonotype was seen only a few times. V usage is TRBV6-5 and J usage is TRBJ2-3, with D possibly being TRBD2 (6 bases). V lost 7 bases to trimming and J lost 6 bases, with 14 bases between them. The CDR3 contains 13 residues. Germline V gene sequence: CDR1 MNHEY, CDR2 SVGAGI. The CDR3 protein is CASTRGPGDTQYF. Written as DNA, the CDR3 is TGTGCCAGCACGCGGGGCCCGGGCGATACGCAGTATTTT.

At least ten counts were recorded for this clonotype. This rearrangement joins TRBV27 to TRBJ1-6; D is possibly TRBD1 (5 bases). The CDR3 is 13 residues long. Deletions cut 2 bases from V and 8 bases from J, with 7 bases between. Germline CDR1 and CDR2: MNHEY and SMNVEV (reference sequence). Written as DNA, the CDR3 is TGTGCCAGCAGTTTAGCAGGGTATTCACCCCTCCACTTT. Protein sequence: CASSLAGYSPLHF.

This clonotype was counted at least ten times. The chain's CDR3 is CASRIPGLNEKLFF. CDR3 in DNA: TGTGCCAGCAGGATCCCGGGGCTTAATGAAAAACTGTTTTTT. The gene calls are TRBV11-2 and TRBJ1-4; D is perhaps TRBD1 (5 bases). The germline V gene has CDR1 SGHAT and CDR2 FQNNGV. V lost 6 bases and J lost 4, with 12 bases in between. CDR3 length equals 14 residues.

The chain employs TRBV5-1 and TRBJ2-2; the D is unclear. From germline, CDR1 is SGHRS and CDR2 YFSETQ. The CDR3 contains 13 residues. V lost 5 bases to trimming and J lost 5 bases, with 10 bases between them. In DNA form, the CDR3 reads TGCGCCAGCAGAGGTAGTGTGACCGGGGAGCTGTTTTTT. Translated: CASRGSVTGELFF.

This clonotype was detected only a few times. This chain joins TRBV20-1 and TRBJ2-1; either TRBD1 or TRBD2 may fit D (6 bases each). The CDR3 covers 16 residues. The germline V gene encodes CDR1 DFQATT and CDR2 SNEGSKA (reference sequence). In DNA form, the CDR3 reads TGCAGCCTGCCCAGGGGCGGGGACCTAACCTACAATGAGCAGTTCTTC. The encoded protein is CSLPRGGDLTYNEQFF.